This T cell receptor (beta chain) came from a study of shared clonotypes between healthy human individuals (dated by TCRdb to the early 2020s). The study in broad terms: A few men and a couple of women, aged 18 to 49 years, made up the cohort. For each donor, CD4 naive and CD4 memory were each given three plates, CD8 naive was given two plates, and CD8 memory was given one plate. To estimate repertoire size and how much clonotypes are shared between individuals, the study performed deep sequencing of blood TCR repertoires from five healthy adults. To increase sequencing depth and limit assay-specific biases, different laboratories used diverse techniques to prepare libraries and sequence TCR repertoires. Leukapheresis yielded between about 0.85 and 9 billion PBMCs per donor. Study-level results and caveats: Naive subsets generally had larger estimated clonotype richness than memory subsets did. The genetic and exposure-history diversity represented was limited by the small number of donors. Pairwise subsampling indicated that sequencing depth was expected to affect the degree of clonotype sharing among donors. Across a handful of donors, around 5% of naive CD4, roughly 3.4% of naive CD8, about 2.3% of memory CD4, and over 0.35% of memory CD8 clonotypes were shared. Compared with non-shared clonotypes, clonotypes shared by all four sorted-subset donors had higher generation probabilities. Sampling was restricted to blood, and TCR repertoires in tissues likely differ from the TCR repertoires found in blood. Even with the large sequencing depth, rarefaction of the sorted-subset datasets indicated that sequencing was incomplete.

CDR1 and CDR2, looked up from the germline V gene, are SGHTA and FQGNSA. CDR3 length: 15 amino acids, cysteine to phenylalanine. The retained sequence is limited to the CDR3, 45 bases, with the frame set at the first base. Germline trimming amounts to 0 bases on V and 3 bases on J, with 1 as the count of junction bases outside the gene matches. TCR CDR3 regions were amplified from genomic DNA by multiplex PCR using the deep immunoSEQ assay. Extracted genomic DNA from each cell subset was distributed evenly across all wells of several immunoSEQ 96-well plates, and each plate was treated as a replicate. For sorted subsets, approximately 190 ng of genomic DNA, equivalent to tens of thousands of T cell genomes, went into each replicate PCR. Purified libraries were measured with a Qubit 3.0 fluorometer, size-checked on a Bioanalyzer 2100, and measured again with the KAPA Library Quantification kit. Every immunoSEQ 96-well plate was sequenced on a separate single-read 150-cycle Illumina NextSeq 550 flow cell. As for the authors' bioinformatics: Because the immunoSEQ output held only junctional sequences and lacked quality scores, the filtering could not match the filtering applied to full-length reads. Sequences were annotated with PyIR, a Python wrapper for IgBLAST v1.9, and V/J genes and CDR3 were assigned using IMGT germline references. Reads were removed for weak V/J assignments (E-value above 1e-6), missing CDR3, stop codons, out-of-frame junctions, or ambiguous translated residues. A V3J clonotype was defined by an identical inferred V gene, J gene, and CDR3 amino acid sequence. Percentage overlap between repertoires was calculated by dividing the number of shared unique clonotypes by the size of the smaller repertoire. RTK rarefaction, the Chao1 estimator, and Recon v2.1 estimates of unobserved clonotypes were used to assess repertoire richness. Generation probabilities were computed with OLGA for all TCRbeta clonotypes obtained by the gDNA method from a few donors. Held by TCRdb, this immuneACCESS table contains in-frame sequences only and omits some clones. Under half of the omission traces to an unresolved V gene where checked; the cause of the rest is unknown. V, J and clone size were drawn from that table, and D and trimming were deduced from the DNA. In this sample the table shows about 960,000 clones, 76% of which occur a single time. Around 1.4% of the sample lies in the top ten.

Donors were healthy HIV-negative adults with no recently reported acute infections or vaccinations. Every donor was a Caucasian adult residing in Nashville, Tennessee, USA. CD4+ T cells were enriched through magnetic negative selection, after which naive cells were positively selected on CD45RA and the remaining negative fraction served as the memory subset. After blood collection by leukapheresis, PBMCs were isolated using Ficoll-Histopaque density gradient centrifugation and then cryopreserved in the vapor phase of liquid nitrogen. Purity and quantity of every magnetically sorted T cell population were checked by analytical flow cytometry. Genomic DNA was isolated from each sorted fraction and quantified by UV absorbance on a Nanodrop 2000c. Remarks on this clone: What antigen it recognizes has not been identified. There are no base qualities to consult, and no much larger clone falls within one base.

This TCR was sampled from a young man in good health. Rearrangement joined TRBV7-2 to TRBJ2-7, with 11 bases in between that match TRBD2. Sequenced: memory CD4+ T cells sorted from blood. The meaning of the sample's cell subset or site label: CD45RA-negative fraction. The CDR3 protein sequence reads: CASSLASGGVYEQYF. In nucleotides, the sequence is TGTGCCAGCAGCTTAGCTAGCGGGGGGGTCTACGAGCAGTACTTC.